The rows below give T cell receptor beta chains drawn from one sample of a study of CD8+ T cells in alopecia areata. Measured with immunoSEQ multiplex PCR; TCRdb has only the in-frame clones, and not every one. The sample has 98,000 or so clones; 58% are singletons. The sequencing input was NKG2D-low CD8+ T cells sorted from blood. Source of these receptors: a human donor with alopecia areata. Each CDR3 is given with its conserved first and last residue. The D gene is left open where the match is weak. Expanded clones are given a class, and other clones once, few, many or no size at all.

>TRBJ2-5|TRBV5-1|NA|NA
CASESPGGDQYF
TGCGCCAGCGAATCGCCGGGTGGGGACCAGTACTTC
>TRBJ2-7|TRBV4-1|NA|NA
CASSQNTYEQYF
TGCGCCAGCAGCCAAAACACCTACGAGCAGTACTTC
>TRBJ1-5|TRBV4-1|TRBD1|NA
CASSQTGLAQPQHF
TGCGCCAGCAGCCAGACAGGGCTGGCTCAGCCCCAGCATTTT
>TRBJ1-2|TRBV7-9|NA|NA
CAQPGIYGYTF
TGTGCACAGCCGGGAATCTATGGCTACACCTTC
>TRBJ2-1|TRBV5-1|NA|NA
CASTSGNDEQFF
TGCGCCAGCACTTCCGGGAACGATGAGCAGTTCTTC
>TRBJ2-1|TRBV7-6|TRBD2|NA
CASSSYGGEGYNEQFF
TGTGCCAGCAGCTCTTACGGGGGGGAGGGCTACAATGAGCAGTTCTTC
>TRBJ1-1|TRBV2|NA|NA
CAQHGAEDTEAFF
TGTGCCCAACATGGGGCGGAGGACACTGAAGCTTTCTTT
>TRBJ2-3|TRBV2|NA|NA
CASRRVVGTDTQYF
TGTGCCAGCCGAAGGGTTGTGGGCACAGATACGCAGTATTTT
>TRBJ2-5|TRBV19|NA|once
CASSIEWYGGLTQETQYF
TGTGCCAGTAGTATAGAATGGTACGGCGGTCTAACTCAAGAGACCCAGTACTTC
>TRBJ2-2|TRBV27|TRBD1|once
CASSPQGAGTGELFF
TGTGCCAGCAGTCCACAGGGGGCGGGCACCGGGGAGCTGTTTTTT
>TRBJ1-3|TRBV15|NA|few
CATSRAGNTIYF
TGTGCCACCAGCAGAGCGGGAAACACCATATATTTT
>TRBJ2-7|TRBV28|NA|NA
CASSLSTVSPYEQYF
TGTGCCAGCAGTTTATCCACCGTCAGCCCCTACGAGCAGTACTTC
>TRBJ2-7|TRBV28|TRBD2|NA
CASSLGHRGGEQYF
TGTGCCAGCAGTTTAGGACATCGCGGGGGTGAGCAGTACTTC
>TRBJ2-1|TRBV7-9|TRBD2|NA
CASSPSGGLYNEQFF
TGTGCCAGCAGCCCTAGCGGAGGCCTTTACAATGAGCAGTTCTTC